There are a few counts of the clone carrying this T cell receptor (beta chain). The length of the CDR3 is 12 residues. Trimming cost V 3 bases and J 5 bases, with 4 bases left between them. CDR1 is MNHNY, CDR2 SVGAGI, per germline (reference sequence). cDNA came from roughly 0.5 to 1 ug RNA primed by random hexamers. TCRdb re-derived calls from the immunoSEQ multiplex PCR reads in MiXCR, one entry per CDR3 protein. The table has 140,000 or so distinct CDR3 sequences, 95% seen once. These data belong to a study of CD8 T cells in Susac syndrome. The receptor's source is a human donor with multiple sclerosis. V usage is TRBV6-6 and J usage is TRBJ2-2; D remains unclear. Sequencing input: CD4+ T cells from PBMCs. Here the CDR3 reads CASSYSTGELFF. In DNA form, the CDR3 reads TGTGCCAGCAGTTATAGTACCGGGGAGCTGTTTTTT.